This is a list of T cell receptor beta chains from one sample in a study of STAT3 mutations in large granular lymphocyte leukemia. Produced via immunoSEQ multiplex PCR; TCRdb's table is partial and in-frame only. The data hold about 24,000 clones, with around 93% observed a single time. Specimen: peripheral blood mononuclear cells. Source of these receptors: a man aged 40-55 years with T-cell large granular lymphocyte leukemia. Some clones in this sample may be carry-over from other donors' samples. CDR3s include the opening cysteine and the closing phenylalanine or tryptophan. D genes are given only for firm matches.

d_call	v_call	cdr3_length	cdr3_aa
-	TRBV7-2	13	CASSETSTRTIYF
-	TRBV12-5	16	CASGFVPRQDGQPQHF
TRBD2	TRBV4-1	14	CASSLRLADYEQYF
TRBD1	TRBV7-9	14	CASSLGQRDSPLHF
-	TRBV5-1	14	CASSSLGTPYEQYF
TRBD1	TRBV25-1	16	CASSDPGQGGADTQYF
-	TRBV5-1	14	CASSADLPKNIQYF
-	TRBV28	17	CASSSNMQNRVGQPQHF
-	TRBV5-1	12	CASRLLNTEAFF
-	TRBV20-1	10	CSAWRNGYTF
TRBD1	TRBV7-9	16	CASSLAGTGISYEQYF
TRBD1	TRBV5-4	16	CASSELTGSNTGELFF
-	TRBV7-2	16	CASSSNPPGRGYEQYF
-	TRBV5-4	15	CASSLIGSDNYGYTF
-	TRBV19	12	CASSPSYNEQFF
TRBD1	TRBV7-8	13	CASSPGTGYGYTF
TRBD1	TRBV10-3	13	CASKTGEDYGYTF
-	TRBV6-1	16	CASSASTGSLNQPQHF
TRBD2	TRBV6-5	15	CASSRLAGGRETQYF
-	TRBV5-6	14	CASSLRGASDIQYF
TRBD1	TRBV5-4	13	CASGGQNYNEQFF
-	TRBV11-2	16	CASSLGPSLLGEKLFF
-	TRBV10-3	15	CAISESESPSYEQYF
TRBD1	TRBV5-1	15	CASSLGQGGWTEAFF
-	TRBV5-1	15	CASSLAALAGETQYF
TRBD1	TRBV5-1	15	CASSLVGQGAPGYTF
-	TRBV30	11	CAWRSGVTLHF
TRBD1	TRBV29-1	14	CSVGGTGTNYGYTF
-	TRBV7-9	13	CASTDSPNYGYTF
-	TRBV7-9	15	CASSLTGTDLYGYTF
-	TRBV30	13	CAWSTRVLAEQYF
-	TRBV30	13	CAWRGLGSYEQYF
-	TRBV6-5	12	CASRRRNYGYTF
TRBD1	TRBV30	14	CAWTYDTGAGGYTF
-	TRBV11-3	16	CASSGGARSGANVLTF
-	TRBV29-1	12	CSVVGLGDGYTF
-	TRBV9	12	CASSAGTYGYTF
-	TRBV2	14	CASSGQDSYNEQFF